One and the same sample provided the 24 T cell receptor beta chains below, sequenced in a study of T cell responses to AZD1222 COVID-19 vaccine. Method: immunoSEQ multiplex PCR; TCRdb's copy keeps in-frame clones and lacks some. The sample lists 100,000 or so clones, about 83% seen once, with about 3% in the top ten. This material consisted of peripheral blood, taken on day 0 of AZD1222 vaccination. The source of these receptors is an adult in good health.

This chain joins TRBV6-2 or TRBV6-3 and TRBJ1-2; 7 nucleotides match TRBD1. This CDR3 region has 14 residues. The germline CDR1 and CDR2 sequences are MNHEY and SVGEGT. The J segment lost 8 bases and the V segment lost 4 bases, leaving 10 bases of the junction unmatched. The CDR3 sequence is CASSFTNAGGGYTF. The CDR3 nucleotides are TGTGCCAGCAGTTTTACGAACGCAGGGGGAGGCTACACCTTC.

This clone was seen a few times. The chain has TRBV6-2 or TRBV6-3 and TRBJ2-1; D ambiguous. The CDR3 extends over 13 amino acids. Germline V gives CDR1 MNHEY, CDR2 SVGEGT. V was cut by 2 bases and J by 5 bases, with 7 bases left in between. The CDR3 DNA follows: TGTGCCAGCAGTTACGTGGGCAACAATGAGCAGTTCTTC. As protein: CASSYVGNNEQFF.

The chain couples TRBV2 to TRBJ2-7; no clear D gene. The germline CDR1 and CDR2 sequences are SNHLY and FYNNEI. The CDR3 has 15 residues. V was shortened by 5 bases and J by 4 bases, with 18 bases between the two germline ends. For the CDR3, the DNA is TGTGCCAGCAGTCCCACAGAGAGCGTTGGGTACGAGCAGTACTTC. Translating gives CASSPTESVGYEQYF. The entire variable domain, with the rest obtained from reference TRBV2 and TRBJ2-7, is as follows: EPEVTQTPSHQVTQMGQEVILRCVPISNHLYFYWYRQILGQKVEFLVSFYNNEISEKSEIFDDQFSVERPDGSNFTLKIRSTKLEDSAMYFCASSPTESVGYEQYFGPGTRLTVT.

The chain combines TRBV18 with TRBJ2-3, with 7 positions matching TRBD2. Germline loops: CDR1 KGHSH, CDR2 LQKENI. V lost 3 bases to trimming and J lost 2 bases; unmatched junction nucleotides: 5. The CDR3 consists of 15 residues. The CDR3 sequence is CASSPVAGDTDTQYF. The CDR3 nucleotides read TGTGCCAGCTCACCTGTGGCGGGGGACACAGATACGCAGTATTTT.

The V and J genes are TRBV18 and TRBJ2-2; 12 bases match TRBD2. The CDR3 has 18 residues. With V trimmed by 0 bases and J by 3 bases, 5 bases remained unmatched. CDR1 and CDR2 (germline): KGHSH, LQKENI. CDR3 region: CASSPPGLAGAYTGELFF. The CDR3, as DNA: TGTGCCAGCTCACCACCGGGACTAGCGGGCGCCTACACCGGGGAGCTGTTTTTT.

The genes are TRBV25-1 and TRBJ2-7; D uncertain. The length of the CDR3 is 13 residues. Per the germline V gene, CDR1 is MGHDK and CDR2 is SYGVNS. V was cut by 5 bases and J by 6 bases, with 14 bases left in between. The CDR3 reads CASSTRSLGEQYF. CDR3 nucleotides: TGTGCCAGCAGTACCCGGAGTCTAGGCGAGCAGTACTTC.

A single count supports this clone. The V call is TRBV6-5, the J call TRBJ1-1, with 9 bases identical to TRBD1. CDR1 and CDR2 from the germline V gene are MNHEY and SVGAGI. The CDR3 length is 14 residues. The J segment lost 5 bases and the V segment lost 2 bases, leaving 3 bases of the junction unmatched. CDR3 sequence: CASSYDRGGTEAFF. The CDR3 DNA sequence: TGTGCCAGCAGTTACGACAGGGGGGGGACTGAAGCTTTCTTT.

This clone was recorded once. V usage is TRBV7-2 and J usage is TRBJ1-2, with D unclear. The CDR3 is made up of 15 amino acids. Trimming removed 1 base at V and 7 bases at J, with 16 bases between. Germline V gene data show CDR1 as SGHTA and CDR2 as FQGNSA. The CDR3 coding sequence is TGTGCCAGCAGCTTAGAGTCGGCAGCACTGGGTGGCTACACCTTC. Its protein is CASSLESAALGGYTF.

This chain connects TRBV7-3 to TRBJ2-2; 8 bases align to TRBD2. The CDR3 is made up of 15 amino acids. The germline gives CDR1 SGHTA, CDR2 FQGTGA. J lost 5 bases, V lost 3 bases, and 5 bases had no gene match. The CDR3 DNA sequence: TGTGCCAGCAGCTTTATGGCGGGGGGAACCGGGGAGCTGTTTTTT. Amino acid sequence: CASSFMAGGTGELFF.

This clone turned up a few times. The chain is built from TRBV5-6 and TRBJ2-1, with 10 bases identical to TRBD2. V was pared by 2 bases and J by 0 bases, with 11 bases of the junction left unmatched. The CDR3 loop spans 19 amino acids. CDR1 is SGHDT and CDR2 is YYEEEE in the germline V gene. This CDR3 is CASSFGPAGGPGSYNEQFF. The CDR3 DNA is TGTGCCAGCAGCTTTGGCCCAGCGGGGGGGCCTGGCTCCTACAATGAGCAGTTCTTC.

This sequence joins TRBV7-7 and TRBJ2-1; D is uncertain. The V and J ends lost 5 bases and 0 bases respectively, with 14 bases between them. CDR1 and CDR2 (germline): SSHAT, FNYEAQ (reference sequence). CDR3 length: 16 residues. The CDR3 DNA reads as TGTGCCAGCAGCCCCGCCGGGTACTCCTCCTACAATGAGCAGTTCTTC. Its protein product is CASSPAGYSSYNEQFF.

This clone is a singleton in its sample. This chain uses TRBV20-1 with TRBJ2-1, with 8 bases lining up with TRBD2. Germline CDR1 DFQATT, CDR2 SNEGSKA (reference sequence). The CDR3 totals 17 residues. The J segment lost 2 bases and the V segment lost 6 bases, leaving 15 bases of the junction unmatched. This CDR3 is CSASGVWSGGTYNEQFF. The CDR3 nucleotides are TGCAGTGCGAGTGGGGTGTGGTCGGGGGGGACCTACAATGAGCAGTTCTTC.

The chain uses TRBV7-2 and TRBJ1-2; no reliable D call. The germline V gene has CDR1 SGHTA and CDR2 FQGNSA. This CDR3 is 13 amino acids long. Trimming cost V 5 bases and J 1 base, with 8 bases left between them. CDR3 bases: TGTGCCAGCAGCGCCACCTATAACTATGGCTACACCTTC. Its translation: CASSATYNYGYTF.

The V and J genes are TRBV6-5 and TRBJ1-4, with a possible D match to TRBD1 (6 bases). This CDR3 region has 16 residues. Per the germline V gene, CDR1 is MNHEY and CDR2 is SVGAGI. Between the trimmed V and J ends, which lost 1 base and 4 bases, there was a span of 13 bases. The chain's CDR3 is CASSYFRDTNNEKLFF. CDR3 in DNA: TGTGCCAGCAGTTACTTTCGGGACACAAATAATGAAAAACTGTTTTTT.

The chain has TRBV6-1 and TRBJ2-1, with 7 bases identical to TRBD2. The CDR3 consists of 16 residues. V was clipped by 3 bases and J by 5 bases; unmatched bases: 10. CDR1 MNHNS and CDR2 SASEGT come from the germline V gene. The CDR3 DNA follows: TGTGCCAGCAGTGATACCGGGGGGACCCCCCACAATGAGCAGTTCTTC. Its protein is CASSDTGGTPHNEQFF.

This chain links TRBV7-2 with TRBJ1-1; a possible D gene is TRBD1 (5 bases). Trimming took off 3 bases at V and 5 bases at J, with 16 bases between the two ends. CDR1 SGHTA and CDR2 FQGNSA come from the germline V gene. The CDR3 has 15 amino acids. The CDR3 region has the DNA TGTGCCAGCAGCTTCTCCCAAGGGGCAGAGACTGAAGCTTTCTTT. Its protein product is CASSFSQGAETEAFF.

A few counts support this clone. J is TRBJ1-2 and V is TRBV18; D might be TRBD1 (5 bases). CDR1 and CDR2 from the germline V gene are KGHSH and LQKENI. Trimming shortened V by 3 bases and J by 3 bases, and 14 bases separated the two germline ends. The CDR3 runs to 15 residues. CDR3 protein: CASSPSAGRYYGYTF. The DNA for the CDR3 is TGTGCCAGCTCACCTTCGGCAGGGAGGTACTATGGCTACACCTTC.

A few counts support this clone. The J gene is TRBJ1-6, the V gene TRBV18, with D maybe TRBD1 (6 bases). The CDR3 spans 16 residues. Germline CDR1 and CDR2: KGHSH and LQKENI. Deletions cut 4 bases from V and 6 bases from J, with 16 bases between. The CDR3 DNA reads TGTGCCAGCTCACTGGCCCTGGACAGATTTAATTCACCCCTCCACTTT. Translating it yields CASSLALDRFNSPLHF.

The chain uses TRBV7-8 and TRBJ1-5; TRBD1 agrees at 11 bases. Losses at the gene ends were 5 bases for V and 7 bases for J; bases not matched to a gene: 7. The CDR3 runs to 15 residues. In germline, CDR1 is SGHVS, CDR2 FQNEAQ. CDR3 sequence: CASSASGTGGQPQHF. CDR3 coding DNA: TGTGCCAGCAGCGCTTCCGGGACAGGGGGACAGCCCCAGCATTTT.

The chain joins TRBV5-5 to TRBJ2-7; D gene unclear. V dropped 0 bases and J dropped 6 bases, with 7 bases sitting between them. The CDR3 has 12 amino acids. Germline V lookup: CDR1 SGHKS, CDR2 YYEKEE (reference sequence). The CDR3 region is CASSLEVGEQYF. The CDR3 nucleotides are TGTGCCAGCAGCTTGGAGGTCGGCGAGCAGTACTTC.

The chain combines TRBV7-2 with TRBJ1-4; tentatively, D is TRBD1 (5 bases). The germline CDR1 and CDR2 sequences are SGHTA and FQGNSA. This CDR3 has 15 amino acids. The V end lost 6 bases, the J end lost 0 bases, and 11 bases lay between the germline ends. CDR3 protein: CASSRVGATNEKLFF. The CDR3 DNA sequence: TGTGCCAGCAGTCGAGTAGGGGCAACTAATGAAAAACTGTTTTTT.

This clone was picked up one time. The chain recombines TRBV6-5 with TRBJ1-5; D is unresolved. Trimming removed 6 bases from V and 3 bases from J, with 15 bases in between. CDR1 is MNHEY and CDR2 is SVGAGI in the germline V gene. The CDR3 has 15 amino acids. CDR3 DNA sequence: TGTGCCAGCAGAGCGGACGCGGGTCTCAATCAGCCCCAGCATTTT. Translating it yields CASRADAGLNQPQHF.

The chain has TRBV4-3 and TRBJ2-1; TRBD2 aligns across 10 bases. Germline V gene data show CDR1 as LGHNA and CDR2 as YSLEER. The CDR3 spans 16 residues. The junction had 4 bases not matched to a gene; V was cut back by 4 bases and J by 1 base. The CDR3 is CASSPRAGGSYNEQFF. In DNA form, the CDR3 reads TGCGCCAGCAGCCCGAGAGCGGGGGGGTCCTACAATGAGCAGTTCTTC.

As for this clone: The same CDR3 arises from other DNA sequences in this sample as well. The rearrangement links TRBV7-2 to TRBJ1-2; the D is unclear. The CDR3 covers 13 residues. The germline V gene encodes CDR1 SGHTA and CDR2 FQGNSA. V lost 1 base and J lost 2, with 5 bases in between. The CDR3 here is CASSLDGNYGYTF. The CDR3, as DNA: TGTGCCAGCAGCTTAGATGGGAACTATGGCTACACCTTC.